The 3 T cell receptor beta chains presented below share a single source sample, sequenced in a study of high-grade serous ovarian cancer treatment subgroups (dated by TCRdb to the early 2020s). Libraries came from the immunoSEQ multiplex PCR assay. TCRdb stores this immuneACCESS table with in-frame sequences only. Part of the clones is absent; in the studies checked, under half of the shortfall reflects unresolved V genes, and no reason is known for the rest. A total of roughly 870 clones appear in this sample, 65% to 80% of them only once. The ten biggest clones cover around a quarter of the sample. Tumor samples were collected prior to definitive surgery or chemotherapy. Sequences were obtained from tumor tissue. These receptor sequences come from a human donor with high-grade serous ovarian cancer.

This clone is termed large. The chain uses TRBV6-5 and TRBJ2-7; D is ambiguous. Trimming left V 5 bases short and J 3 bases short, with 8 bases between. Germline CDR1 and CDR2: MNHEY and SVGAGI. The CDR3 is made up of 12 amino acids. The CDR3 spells CASSTKNYEQYF. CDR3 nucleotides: TGTGCCAGCAGTACCAAGAACTACGAGCAGTACTTC.

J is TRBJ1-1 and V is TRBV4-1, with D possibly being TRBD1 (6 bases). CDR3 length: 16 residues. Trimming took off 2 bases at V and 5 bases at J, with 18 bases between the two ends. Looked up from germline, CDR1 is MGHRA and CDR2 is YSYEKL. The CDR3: CASSQRPPEGGTEAFF. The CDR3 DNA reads TGCGCCAGCAGCCAAAGGCCACCGGAGGGGGGGACTGAAGCTTTCTTT.

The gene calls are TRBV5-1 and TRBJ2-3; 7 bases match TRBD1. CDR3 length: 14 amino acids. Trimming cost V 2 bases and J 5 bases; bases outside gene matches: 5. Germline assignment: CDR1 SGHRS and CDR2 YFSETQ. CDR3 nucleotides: TGCGCCAGCAGCTTCGAGGGGGCCGGAGATACGCAGTATTTT. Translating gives CASSFEGAGDTQYF.